This TCR beta chain was retrieved from a study of T cells after yellow fever vaccination. General study points: On re-exposure, the response was weaker but peaked faster, at day 5 versus 15. The bulk population could contribute abundant contaminating clonotypes to FACS-sorted repertoires.

Remarks on this clonotype: The target antigen is unknown.

The length of the CDR3 is 17 residues. Germline assignment: CDR1 LNHDA and CDR2 SQIVND (reference sequence). Trimming took 1 base from V and 7 from J, leaving 17 bases between them. MiXCR, run by TCRdb on the 5' RACE reads, gives a single entry per CDR3 protein. The profile shows about 400,000 distinct CDR3 sequences, around a tenth of them singletons. The specimen was PBMCs, collected on the day of the first yellow fever vaccination. The sequence was obtained from a man aged 18-30 years who received the YFV17D yellow fever vaccine. This chain connects TRBV19 to TRBJ1-6; D is unresolved. The CDR3: CASSIVALGGSNSPLHF. CDR3 in DNA: TGTGCCAGTAGTATAGTTGCCCTGGGAGGCTCCAATTCACCCCTCCACTTT.